This TCR beta chain stems from a study of cytomegalovirus exposure and HLA in healthy donors. For the study at large: In a later analysis, it was reported that the roughly 120 validation repertoires had been produced on the same platform as the roughly 650 repertoires belonging to the first cohort.

Generated by immunoSEQ multiplex PCR, the TCRdb table keeps only in-frame clones and is missing some. The sample lists 80,000 to 100,000 clones; roughly nine tenths were seen once. Broader study findings: Specific recognition of CMV antigens was confirmed in vitro for a few chains (all CMV-associated).

The CDR3 consists of 15 residues. V was clipped by 4 bases and J by 1 base, with 9 bases between them. Germline-derived CDR1 and CDR2 are SGHDT and YYEEEE. This clone was seen once. The target antigen is unknown. The genes are TRBV5-6 and TRBJ2-6, with D maybe TRBD2 (5 bases). The TCR sequence derives from a man aged 18 to 29 in good health and CMV-seropositive. The sample consisted of PBMCs. The CDR3 region is CASSPEGSGANVLTF. DNA of the CDR3: TGTGCCAGCAGCCCCGAGGGATCTGGGGCCAACGTCCTGACTTTC.